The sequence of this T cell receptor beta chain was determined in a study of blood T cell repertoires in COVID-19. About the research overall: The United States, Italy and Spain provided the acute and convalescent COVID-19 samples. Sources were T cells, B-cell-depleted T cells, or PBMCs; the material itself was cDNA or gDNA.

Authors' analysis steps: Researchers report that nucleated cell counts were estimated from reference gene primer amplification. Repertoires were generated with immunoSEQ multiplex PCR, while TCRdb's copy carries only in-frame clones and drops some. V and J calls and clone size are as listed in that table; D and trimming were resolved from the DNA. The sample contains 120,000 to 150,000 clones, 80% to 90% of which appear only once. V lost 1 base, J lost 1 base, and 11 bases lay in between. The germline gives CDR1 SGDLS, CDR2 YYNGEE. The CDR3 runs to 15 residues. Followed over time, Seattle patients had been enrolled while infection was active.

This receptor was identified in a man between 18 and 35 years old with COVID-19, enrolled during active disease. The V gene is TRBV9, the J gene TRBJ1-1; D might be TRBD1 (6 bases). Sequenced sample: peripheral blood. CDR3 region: CASSVSGTTNTEAFF. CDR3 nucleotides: TGTGCCAGCAGCGTATCCGGGACAACGAACACTGAAGCTTTCTTT.